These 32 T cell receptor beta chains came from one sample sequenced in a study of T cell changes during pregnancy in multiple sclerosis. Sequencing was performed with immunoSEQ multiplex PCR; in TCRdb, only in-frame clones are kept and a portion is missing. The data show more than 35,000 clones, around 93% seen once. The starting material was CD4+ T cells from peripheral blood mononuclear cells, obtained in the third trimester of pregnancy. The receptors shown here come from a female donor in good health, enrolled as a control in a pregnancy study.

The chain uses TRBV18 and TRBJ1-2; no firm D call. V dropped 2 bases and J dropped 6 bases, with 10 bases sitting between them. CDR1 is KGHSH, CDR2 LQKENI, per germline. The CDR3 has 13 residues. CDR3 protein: CASSPSSKDGYTF. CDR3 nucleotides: TGTGCCAGCTCACCAAGTAGCAAGGATGGCTACACCTTC.

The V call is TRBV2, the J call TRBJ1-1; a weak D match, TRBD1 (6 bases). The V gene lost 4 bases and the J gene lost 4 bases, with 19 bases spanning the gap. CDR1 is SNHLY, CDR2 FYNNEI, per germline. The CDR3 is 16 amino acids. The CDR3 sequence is CASSVGTRGPLTEAFF. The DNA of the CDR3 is TGTGCCAGCAGTGTAGGGACAAGGGGTCCCCTCACTGAAGCTTTCTTT.

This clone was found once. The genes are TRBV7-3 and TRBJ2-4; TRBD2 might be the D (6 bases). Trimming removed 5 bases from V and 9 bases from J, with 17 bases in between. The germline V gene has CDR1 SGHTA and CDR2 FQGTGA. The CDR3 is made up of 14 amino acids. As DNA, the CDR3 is TGTGCCAGCAGCCCTACCGGGACTTCAGGCATTCAGTACTTC. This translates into CASSPTGTSGIQYF.

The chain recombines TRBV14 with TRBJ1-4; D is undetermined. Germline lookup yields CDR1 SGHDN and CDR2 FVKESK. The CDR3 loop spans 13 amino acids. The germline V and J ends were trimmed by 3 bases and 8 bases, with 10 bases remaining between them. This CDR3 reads CASSQRYHEKLFF. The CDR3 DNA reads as TGTGCCAGCAGCCAGAGATACCACGAAAAACTGTTTTTT.

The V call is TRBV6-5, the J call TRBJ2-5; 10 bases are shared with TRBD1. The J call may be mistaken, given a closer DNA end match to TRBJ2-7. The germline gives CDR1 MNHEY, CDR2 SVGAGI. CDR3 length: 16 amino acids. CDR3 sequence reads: CASSYRQGQGGYEQYF. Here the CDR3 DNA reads TGTGCCAGCAGTTACAGGCAAGGACAGGGGGGCTACGAGCAGTACTTC.

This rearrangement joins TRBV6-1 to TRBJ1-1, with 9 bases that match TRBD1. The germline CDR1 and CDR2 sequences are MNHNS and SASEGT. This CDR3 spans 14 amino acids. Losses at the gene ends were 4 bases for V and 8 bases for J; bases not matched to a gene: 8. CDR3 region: CASSASGTGREAFF. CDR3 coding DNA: TGTGCCAGCAGTGCATCCGGGACAGGGAGGGAAGCTTTCTTT.

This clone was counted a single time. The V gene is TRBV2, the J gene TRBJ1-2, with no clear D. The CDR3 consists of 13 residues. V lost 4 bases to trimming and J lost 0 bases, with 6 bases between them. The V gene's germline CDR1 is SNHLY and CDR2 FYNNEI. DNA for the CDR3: TGTGCCAGCAGTGCGGACTCTAACTATGGCTACACCTTC. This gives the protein CASSADSNYGYTF. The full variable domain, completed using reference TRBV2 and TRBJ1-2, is EPEVTQTPSHQVTQMGQEVILRCVPISNHLYFYWYRQILGQKVEFLVSFYNNEISEKSEIFDDQFSVERPDGSNFTLKIRSTKLEDSAMYFCASSADSNYGYTFGSGTRLTVV.

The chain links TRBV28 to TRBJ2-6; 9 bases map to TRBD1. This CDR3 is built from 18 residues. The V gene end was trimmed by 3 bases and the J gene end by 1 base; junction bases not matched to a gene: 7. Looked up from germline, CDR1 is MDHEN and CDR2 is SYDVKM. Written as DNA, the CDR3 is TGTGCCAGCAGTTTGGTGGGACAGGGTTATTCTGGGGCCAACGTCCTGACTTTC. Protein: CASSLVGQGYSGANVLTF.

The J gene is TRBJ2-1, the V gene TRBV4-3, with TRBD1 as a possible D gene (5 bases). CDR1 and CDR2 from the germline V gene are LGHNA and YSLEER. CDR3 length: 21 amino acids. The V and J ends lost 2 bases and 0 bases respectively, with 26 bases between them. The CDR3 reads CASSQSPDMATPLSSYNEQFF. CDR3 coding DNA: TGCGCCAGCAGCCAATCCCCGGACATGGCGACACCCTTAAGCTCCTACAATGAGCAGTTCTTC.

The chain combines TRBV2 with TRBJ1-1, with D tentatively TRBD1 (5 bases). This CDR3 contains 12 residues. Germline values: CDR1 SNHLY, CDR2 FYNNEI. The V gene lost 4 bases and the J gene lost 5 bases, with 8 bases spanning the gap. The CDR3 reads CASSVGGTEAFF. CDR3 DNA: TGTGCCAGCAGTGTCGGGGGAACTGAAGCTTTCTTT.

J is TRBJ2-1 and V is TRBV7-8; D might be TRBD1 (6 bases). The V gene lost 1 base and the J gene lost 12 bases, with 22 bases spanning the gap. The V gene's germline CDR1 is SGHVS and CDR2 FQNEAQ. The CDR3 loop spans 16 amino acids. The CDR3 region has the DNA TGTGCCAGCAGCTTAGAAAGACAGGTACTTACAATTACGCAGTTCTTC. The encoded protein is CASSLERQVLTITQFF.

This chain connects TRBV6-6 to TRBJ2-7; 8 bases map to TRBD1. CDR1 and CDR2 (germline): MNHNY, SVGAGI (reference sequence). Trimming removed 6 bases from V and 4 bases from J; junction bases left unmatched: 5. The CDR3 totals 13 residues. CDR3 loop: CASSQRQGYEQYF. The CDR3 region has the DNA TGTGCCAGCAGCCAAAGACAGGGGTACGAGCAGTACTTC.

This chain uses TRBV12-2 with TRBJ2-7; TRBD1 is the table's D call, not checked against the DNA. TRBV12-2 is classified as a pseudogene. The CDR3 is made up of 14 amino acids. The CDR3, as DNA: TGTGCAAGTCGCCCACGGGACAGTACCTACGAGCAGTACTTC. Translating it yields CASRPRDSTYEQYF.

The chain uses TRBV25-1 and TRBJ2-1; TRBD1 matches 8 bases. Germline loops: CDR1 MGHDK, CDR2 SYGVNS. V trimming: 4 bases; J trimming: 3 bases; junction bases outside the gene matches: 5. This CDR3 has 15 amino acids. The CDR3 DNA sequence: TGTGCCAGCAGTGCCACAGGGGGGAACTACAATGAGCAGTTCTTC. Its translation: CASSATGGNYNEQFF.

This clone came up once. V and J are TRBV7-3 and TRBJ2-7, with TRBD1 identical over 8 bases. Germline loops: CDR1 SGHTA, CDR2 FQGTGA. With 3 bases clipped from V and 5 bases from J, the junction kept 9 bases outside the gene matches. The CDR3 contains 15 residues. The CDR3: CASSLVRTGIDEQYF. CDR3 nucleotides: TGTGCCAGCAGCTTGGTTCGGACAGGGATCGACGAGCAGTACTTC.

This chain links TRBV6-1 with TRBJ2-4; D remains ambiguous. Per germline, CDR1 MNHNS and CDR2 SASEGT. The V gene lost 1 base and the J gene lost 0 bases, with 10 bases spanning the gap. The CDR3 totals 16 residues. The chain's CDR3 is CASSEVDTLAKNIQYF. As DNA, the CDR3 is TGTGCCAGCAGTGAAGTTGACACTTTAGCCAAAAACATTCAGTACTTC.

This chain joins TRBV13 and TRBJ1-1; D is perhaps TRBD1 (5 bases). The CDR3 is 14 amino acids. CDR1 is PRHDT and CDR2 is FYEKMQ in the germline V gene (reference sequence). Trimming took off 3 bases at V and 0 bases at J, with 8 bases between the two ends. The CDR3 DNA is TGTGCCAGCAGCTTCAGACAGCTGAACACTGAAGCTTTCTTT. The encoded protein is CASSFRQLNTEAFF.

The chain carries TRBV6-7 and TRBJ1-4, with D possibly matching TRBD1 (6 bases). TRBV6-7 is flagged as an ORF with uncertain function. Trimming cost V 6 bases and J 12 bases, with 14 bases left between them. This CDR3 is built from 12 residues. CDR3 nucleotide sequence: TGTGCCAGCAGGCAAACCTCAGGGGAACTGTTTTTT. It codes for CASRQTSGELFF.

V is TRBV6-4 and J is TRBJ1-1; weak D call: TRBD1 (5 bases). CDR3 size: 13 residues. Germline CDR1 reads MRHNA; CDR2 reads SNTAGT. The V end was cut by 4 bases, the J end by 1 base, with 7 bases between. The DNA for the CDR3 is TGTGCCAGCAGTGTAACAGGGAACACTGAAGCTTTCTTT. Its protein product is CASSVTGNTEAFF.

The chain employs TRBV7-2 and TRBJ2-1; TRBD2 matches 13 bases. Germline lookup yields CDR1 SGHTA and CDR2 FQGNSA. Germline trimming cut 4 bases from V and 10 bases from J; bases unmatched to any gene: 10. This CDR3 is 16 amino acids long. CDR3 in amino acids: CASSSRGTSGVSEQFF. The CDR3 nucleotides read TGTGCCAGCAGCTCCCGGGGGACTAGCGGGGTCAGCGAGCAGTTCTTC.

The DNA for the CDR3 is TGTGCCTGGAGTAATACAGGGGACACTGAAGCTTTCTTT. Its translation: CAWSNTGDTEAFF. This chain links TRBV30 with TRBJ1-1; 7 nucleotides match TRBD1. V dropped 2 bases and J dropped 3; count of bases not matched to a gene: 3. Germline CDR1 reads GTSNPN; CDR2 reads SVGIG (reference sequence). The CDR3 sequence is 13 residues long.

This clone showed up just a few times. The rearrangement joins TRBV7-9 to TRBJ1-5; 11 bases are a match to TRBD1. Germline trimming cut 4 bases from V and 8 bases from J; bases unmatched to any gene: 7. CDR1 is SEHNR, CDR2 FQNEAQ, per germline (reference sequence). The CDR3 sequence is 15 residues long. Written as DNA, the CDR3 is TGTGCCAGCAGCTCGGGACAGGGGGACAGCGAGCCCCAGCATTTT. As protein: CASSSGQGDSEPQHF.

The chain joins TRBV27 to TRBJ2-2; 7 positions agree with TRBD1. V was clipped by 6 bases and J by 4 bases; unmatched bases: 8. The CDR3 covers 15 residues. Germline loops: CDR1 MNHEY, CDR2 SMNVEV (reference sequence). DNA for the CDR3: TGTGCCAGCAGGTCGACAGGGTTAGGCACCGGGGAGCTGTTTTTT. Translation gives CASRSTGLGTGELFF.

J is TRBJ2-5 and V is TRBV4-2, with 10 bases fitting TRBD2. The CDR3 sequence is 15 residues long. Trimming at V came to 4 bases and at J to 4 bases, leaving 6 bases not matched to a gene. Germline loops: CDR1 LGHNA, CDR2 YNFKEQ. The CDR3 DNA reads TGTGCCAGCAGCCCCCTAGCGGGGGCGTCAGAGACCCAGTACTTC. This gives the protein CASSPLAGASETQYF.

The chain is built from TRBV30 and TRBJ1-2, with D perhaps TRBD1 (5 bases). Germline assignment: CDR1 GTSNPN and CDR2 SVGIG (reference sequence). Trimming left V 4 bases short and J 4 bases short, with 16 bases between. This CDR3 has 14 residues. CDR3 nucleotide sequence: TGTGCCTGGACCTTGGACACCTGGGGCTATGGCTACACCTTC. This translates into CAWTLDTWGYGYTF.

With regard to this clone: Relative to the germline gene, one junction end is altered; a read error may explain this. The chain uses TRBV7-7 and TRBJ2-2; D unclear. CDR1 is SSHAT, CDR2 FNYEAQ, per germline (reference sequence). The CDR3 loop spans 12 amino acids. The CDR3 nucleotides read TGTGCTAGCAGCTTAACAGCCGGGGAGCTGTTTTTT. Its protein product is CASSLTAGELFF.

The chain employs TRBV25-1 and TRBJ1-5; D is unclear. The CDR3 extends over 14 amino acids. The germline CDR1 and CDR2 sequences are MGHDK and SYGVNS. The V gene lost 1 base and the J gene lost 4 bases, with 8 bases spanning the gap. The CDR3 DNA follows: TGTGCCAGCAGTGAATCACGGGGAAATCAGCCCCAGCATTTT. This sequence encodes CASSESRGNQPQHF.

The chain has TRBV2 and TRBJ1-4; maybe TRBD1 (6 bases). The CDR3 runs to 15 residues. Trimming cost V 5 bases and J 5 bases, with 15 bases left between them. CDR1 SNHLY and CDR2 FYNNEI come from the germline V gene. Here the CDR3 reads CASSSNGGRNEKLFF. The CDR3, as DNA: TGTGCCAGCAGTTCTAACGGGGGGCGGAATGAAAAACTGTTTTTT.

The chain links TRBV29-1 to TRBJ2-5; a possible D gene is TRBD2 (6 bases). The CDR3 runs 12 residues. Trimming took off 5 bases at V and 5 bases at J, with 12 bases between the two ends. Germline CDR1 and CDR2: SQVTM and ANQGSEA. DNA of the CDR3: TGCAGCGTTTTGACCCTAGCGGAGACCCAGTACTTC. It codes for CSVLTLAETQYF.

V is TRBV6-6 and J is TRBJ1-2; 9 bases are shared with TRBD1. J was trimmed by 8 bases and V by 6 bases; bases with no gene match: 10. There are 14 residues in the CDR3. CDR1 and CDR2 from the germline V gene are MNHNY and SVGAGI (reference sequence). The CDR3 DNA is TGTGCCAGCAGCCGCCCGGGACAGGGATACGGCTACACCTTC. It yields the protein CASSRPGQGYGYTF.

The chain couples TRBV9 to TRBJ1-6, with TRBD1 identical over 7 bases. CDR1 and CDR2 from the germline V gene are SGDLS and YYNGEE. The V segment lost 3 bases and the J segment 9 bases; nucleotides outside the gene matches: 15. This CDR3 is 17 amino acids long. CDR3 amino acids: CASSAGTASGGISPLHF. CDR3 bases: TGTGCCAGCAGCGCCGGGACAGCCAGTGGGGGAATTTCACCCCTCCACTTT.

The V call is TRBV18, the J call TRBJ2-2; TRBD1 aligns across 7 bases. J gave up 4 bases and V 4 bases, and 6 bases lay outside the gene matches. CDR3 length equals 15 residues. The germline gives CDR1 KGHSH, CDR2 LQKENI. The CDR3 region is CASSRRDSGTGELFF. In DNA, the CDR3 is TGTGCCAGCTCACGCAGGGACAGCGGCACCGGGGAGCTGTTTTTT.